This T cell receptor beta chain comes out of a study of tumor-infiltrating lymphocytes in glioblastoma multiforme. Study outcomes and limitations: RNA-based TCR sequencing may distort clone frequencies, since cells carry unequal TCR transcript numbers. Functional subtype sorting of these T cells was not performed. The TCR and somatic mutation analysis included just one glioblastoma patient.

TCRB libraries came from RNA via three nested multiplex PCR rounds. These TCRB libraries lack any described unique molecular identifiers. Via MiXCR, TCRdb re-called the multiplex PCR reads, giving one row per CDR3 protein. The top ten hold 15% to 20% of the sample, which has 20,000 or so distinct CDR3 sequences, about 70% seen once. In germline, CDR1 is LGHNA, CDR2 YNFKEQ. The CDR3 sequence is 16 residues long. A note on this clonotype: Antigen specificity is unknown. One junction end does not reproduce the germline sequence, and a read error may be involved.

The sample was peripheral blood. The chain carries TRBV4-2 and TRBJ1-5, with D possibly matching TRBD1 (5 bases). The TCR was taken from a male donor with glioblastoma. CDR3 bases: TGTGCCAGCAGCCATGGCGAGGCAGCGGACAATCAGCCCCGGCATTTT. Its translation: CASSHGEAADNQPRHF.